This TCR beta chain was identified in a study of blood T cell repertoires in COVID-19. Across the whole study: COVID-19 samples collected from the United States, Italy and Spain covered acute and convalescent phases. T cells, B-cell-depleted T cells, or PBMCs supplied cDNA or gDNA.

The CDR3 spans 15 residues. Trimming took 0 bases from V and 7 from J, leaving 13 bases between them. The germline V gene has CDR1 SGDLS and CDR2 YYNGEE. Per the authors' pipeline: Nucleated cell number was recorded as an estimate derived from reference gene primer amplification. Generated by immunoSEQ multiplex PCR, the TCRdb table keeps only in-frame clones and is missing some. V, J and clone size are taken as reported in that table, and D and trimming were inferred from the DNA itself. Of nearly 80,000 clones in the sample, more than 80% were seen once. This chain links TRBV9 with TRBJ2-2; D remains ambiguous. The TCR sequence derives from an elderly woman with acute or convalescent COVID-19. The sample taken for sequencing was peripheral blood. CDR3 loop: CASSVDSRIVGELFF. The CDR3 nucleotides read TGTGCCAGCAGCGTAGATAGTAGAATTGTCGGGGAGCTGTTTTTT.